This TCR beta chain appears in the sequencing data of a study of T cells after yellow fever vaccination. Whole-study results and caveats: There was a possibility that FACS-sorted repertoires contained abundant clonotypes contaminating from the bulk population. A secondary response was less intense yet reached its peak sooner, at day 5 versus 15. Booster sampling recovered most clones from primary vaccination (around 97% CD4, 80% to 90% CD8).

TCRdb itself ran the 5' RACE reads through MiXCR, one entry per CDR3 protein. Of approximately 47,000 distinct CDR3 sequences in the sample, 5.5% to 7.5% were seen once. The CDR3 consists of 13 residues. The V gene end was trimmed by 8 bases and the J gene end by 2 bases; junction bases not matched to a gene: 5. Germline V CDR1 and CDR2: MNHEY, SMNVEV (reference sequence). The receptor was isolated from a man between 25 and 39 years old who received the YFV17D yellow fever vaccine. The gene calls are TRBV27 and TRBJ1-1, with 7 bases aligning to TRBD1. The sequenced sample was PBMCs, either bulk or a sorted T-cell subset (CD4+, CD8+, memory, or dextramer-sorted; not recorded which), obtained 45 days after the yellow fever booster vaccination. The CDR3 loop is CASADRDNTEAFF. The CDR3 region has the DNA TGTGCCAGCGCCGACAGGGATAACACTGAAGCTTTCTTT.